This TCR beta chain emerged from a study of OX40 agonist ivuxolimab in advanced cancers. Study details: Patients in the trial were receiving intravenous ivuxolimab every 2 weeks, at doses of 0.01 to 10 mg/kg. Findings and limits, study-wide: Dose levels from 0.1 to 3.0 mg/kg saw CD4+ and CD8+ blood T cells expand clonally by week 6. More expanded clones were found, on average, in CD8+ than in CD4+ T cells.

Comment on this clone: Its antigen is currently unknown.

Sequencing used immunoSEQ multiplex PCR; TCRdb keeps in-frame clones, though not all of them. Of more than 80,000 clones listed, roughly nine tenths are singletons. This TCR was sampled from an adult with an advanced solid tumor such as melanoma, head and neck, liver or kidney cancer. Material: CD4+ or CD8+ T cells sorted from blood, obtained in a trial of the OX40 agonist ivuxolimab.

CDR3 sequence reads: CASQGSSDTQYF. The CDR3 DNA reads as TGTGCCAGCCAAGGGTCGTCGGATACGCAGTATTTT. The chain carries TRBV11-3 and TRBJ2-3; D ambiguous. CDR1 SGHNT and CDR2 YENEEA come from the germline V gene. Deletions cut 8 bases from V and 6 bases from J, with 12 bases between. The CDR3 is 12 residues long.